Below, one TCR beta chain is given with its context. 13 Jbeta primers and 60 Vbeta primers were used for the PCR. TCRdb's table, derived via immunoSEQ multiplex PCR, lists solely in-frame clones and lacks some. The table lists some 150,000 clones, approximately 80% of them singletons, with roughly 1.2% in the top ten. The CDR3 consists of 17 residues. CDR1 LNHNV and CDR2 YYDKDF come from the germline V gene (reference sequence). V dropped 3 bases and J dropped 4; count of bases not matched to a gene: 7. This record comes from a study of cytomegalovirus exposure and HLA in healthy donors. The chain couples TRBV15 to TRBJ1-6, with TRBD1 matching over 9 bases. Sequenced material: PBMCs. The receptor was derived from a woman aged 50 to 60 in good health and CMV-seronegative. This CDR3 reads CATSRGQGSGYNSPLHF. Written as DNA, the CDR3 is TGTGCCACCAGCAGGGGACAGGGCAGCGGTTATAATTCACCCCTCCACTTT.